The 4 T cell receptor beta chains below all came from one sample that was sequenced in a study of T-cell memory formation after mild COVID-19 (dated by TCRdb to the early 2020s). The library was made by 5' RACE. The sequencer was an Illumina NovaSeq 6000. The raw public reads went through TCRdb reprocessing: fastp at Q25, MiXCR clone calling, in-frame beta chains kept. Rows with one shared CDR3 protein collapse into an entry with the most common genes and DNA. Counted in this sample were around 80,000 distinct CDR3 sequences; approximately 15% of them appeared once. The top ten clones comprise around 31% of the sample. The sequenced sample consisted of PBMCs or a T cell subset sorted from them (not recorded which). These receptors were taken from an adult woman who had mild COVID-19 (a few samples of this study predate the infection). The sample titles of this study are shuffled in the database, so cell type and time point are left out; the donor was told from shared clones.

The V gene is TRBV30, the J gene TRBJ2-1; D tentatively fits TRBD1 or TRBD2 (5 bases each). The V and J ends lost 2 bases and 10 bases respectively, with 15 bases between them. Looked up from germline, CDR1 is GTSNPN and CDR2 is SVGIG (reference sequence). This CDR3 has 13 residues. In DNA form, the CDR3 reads TGTGCCTGGAGTTCTGGTGGGTGGGGGGAGCAGTTCTTC. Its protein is CAWSSGGWGEQFF.

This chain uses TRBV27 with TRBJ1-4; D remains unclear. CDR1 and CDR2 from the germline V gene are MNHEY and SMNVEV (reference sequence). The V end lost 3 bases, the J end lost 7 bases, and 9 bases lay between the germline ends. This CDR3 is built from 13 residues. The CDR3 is CASSLKVGEKLFF. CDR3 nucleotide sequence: TGTGCCAGCAGTTTGAAGGTTGGTGAAAAACTGTTTTTT.

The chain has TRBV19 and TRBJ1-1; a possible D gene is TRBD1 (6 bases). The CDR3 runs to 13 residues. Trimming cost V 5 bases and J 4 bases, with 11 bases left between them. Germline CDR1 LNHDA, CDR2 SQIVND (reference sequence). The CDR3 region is CASSVWGPTEAFF. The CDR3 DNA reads TGTGCCAGTAGTGTGTGGGGGCCCACTGAAGCTTTCTTT.

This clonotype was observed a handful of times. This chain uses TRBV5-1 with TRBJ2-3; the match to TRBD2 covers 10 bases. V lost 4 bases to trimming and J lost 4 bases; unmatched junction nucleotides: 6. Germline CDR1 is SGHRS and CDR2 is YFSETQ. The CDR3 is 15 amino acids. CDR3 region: CASSMSGGAPDTQYF. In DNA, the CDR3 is TGCGCCAGCAGCATGAGCGGGGGGGCCCCAGATACGCAGTATTTT.